Following are 30 T cell receptor beta chains from one sample sequenced in a study of human T cells and chemical hapten exposure. The template was total RNA from unfractionated whole blood. TCRdb reprocessed the 5' RACE reads via MiXCR and lists one record per CDR3 protein. Counted here are some 150,000 distinct CDR3 sequences, around 4% occurring once; the ten biggest clones make up 1.2% to 1.5%. The source of these receptors is a female donor in good health.

The chain joins TRBV5-1 to TRBJ2-5; D perhaps matches TRBD1 (5 bases). Germline CDR1 reads SGHRS; CDR2 reads YFSETQ. V was trimmed by 4 bases and J by 1 base, leaving 14 bases between them. The CDR3 has 15 amino acids. DNA for the CDR3: TGCGCCAGCAGCCACCGCAGGGCATCCCAAGAGACCCAGTACTTC. It codes for CASSHRRASQETQYF.

The table lists this clonotype with many counts. The chain joins TRBV3-1 to TRBJ2-2; no clear D. This CDR3 spans 15 amino acids. Trimming left V 0 bases short and J 5 bases short, with 10 bases between. Germline V gives CDR1 LGHDT, CDR2 YNNKEL (reference sequence). As DNA, the CDR3 is TGTGCCAGCAGCCAAGACTACCTAGGAACCGGGGAGCTGTTTTTT. Translated: CASSQDYLGTGELFF. The full variable domain, its missing parts supplied by reference TRBV3-1 and TRBJ2-2, is DTAVSQTPKYLVTQMGNDKSIKCEQNLGHDTMYWYKQDSKKFLKIMFSYNNKELIINETVPNRFSPKSPDKAHLNLHINSLELGDSAVYFCASSQDYLGTGELFFGEGSRLTVL.

This clonotype was detected ten times or more. V is TRBV29-1 and J is TRBJ2-3, with TRBD2 matching over 8 bases. The trim removed 3 bases at V and 2 bases at J, leaving 7 bases unmatched. Germline CDR1 reads SQVTM; CDR2 reads ANQGSEA. The CDR3 runs 15 residues. DNA for the CDR3: TGCAGCGTTGAGTCTCCAGCGGGGGACACAGATACGCAGTATTTT. As protein: CSVESPAGDTDTQYF.

J is TRBJ2-7 and V is TRBV7-6, with TRBD1 matching over 7 bases. The germline CDR1 and CDR2 sequences are SGHVS and FNYEAQ. V lost 5 bases and J lost 6; bases outside the gene matches: 10. The CDR3 is made up of 14 amino acids. As DNA, the CDR3 is TGTGCCAGCAGCAGTTTTACAGGGGCCGCCGAGCAGTACTTC. Amino acid sequence: CASSSFTGAAEQYF.

The V call is TRBV20-1, the J call TRBJ2-1, with 10 bases that match TRBD2. Germline V gene data show CDR1 as DFQATT and CDR2 as SNEGSKA (reference sequence). V was clipped by 1 base and J by 5 bases; unmatched bases: 14. The length of the CDR3 is 18 residues. This CDR3 is CSARVSLAGAYCNNEQFF. CDR3 in DNA: TGCAGTGCTAGAGTTTCCCTAGCGGGGGCCTATTGTAACAATGAGCAGTTCTTC.

The CDR3 sequence is CASRETSADTQYF. Here the CDR3 DNA reads TGTGCCAGTAGGGAGACTAGCGCGGATACGCAGTATTTT. The gene calls are TRBV19 and TRBJ2-3; 8 bases agree with TRBD2. Unmatched junction bases numbered 5, after V lost 6 bases and J lost 6 bases. This CDR3 has 13 residues. Germline CDR1 LNHDA, CDR2 SQIVND (reference sequence).

The table lists this clonotype with many counts. The V gene is TRBV5-1, the J gene TRBJ2-5; 10 bases are shared with TRBD2. Unmatched junction bases numbered 7, after V lost 7 bases and J lost 1 base. CDR1 and CDR2 from the germline V gene are SGHRS and YFSETQ. The CDR3 length is 15 residues. DNA of the CDR3: TGCGCCAGCGGGAGTAGCGGGGGGCCCCAAGAGACCCAGTACTTC. Its translation: CASGSSGGPQETQYF.

Ten or more counts support this clonotype. V and J are TRBV6-1 and TRBJ1-5; D unresolved. The CDR3 contains 17 residues. Deletions cut 1 base from V and 6 bases from J, with 19 bases between. From germline, CDR1 is MNHNS and CDR2 SASEGT. CDR3 in amino acids: CASSEERFGSPVQPQHF. The CDR3 nucleotides read TGTGCCAGCAGTGAAGAAAGGTTTGGTTCGCCAGTTCAGCCCCAGCATTTT.

In its sample, this clonotype was seen many times. This chain connects TRBV5-1 to TRBJ2-3; D gene unclear. The CDR3 totals 14 residues. Germline CDR1 is SGHRS and CDR2 is YFSETQ. V shed 1 base and J shed 1 base, with 7 bases lying between them. The CDR3, as DNA: TGCGCCAGCAGCTTGTGGCAGGGCACAGATACGCAGTATTTT. As protein: CASSLWQGTDTQYF.

This clonotype has a handful of counts. The chain joins TRBV25-1 to TRBJ2-1; TRBD2 agrees at 10 bases. Germline V gene lookup returns CDR1 MGHDK and CDR2 SYGVNS. CDR3 length: 18 residues. Trimming took 4 bases from V and 8 from J; bases not matched to a gene: 17. CDR3 amino acids: CASSGAGGPVQEADEQFF. DNA of the CDR3: TGTGCCAGCAGTGGAGCGGGGGGGCCTGTACAGGAAGCCGATGAGCAGTTCTTC.

This clonotype was observed many times. V gene TRBV3-1 combines with J gene TRBJ2-4; D may be TRBD1 (6 bases). Germline lookup yields CDR1 LGHDT and CDR2 YNNKEL (reference sequence). The CDR3 totals 16 residues. V lost 2 bases, J lost 7 bases, and 18 bases lay in between. CDR3 region: CASSQYHRDNDNIQYF. The CDR3 region has the DNA TGTGCCAGCAGCCAATATCACCGGGACAATGATAACATTCAGTACTTC. Together with reference TRBV3-1 and TRBJ2-4, the CDR3 gives the full variable domain: DTAVSQTPKYLVTQMGNDKSIKCEQNLGHDTMYWYKQDSKKFLKIMFSYNNKELIINETVPNRFSPKSPDKAHLNLHINSLELGDSAVYFCASSQYHRDNDNIQYFGAGTRLSVL.

The sample holds many counts of this clonotype. This rearrangement joins TRBV20-1 to TRBJ1-5, with 7 bases identical to TRBD1. Germline CDR1 is DFQATT and CDR2 is SNEGSKA (reference sequence). After removal of 4 bases from V and 0 bases from J, the junction contained 6 bases not matched to a gene. This CDR3 is 15 amino acids long. CDR3 sequence (DNA): TGCAGTGCTACCTGGACAGGCTTTAGCAATCAGCCCCAGCATTTT. It specifies CSATWTGFSNQPQHF.

This clonotype was detected many times. The genes are TRBV20-1 and TRBJ2-3, with 7 bases identical to TRBD1. The CDR3 runs to 14 residues. Trimming took 6 bases from V and 2 from J; bases not matched to a gene: 8. Germline-derived CDR1 and CDR2 are DFQATT and SNEGSKA (reference sequence). CDR3 sequence (DNA): TGCAGTGCCACTCCCGGGACAGACACAGATACGCAGTATTTT. It specifies CSATPGTDTDTQYF.

This clonotype was recorded at least ten times. The V gene is TRBV5-4, the J gene TRBJ2-3, with D possibly matching TRBD2 (6 bases). CDR1 and CDR2 (germline): SGHNT, YYREEE (reference sequence). The CDR3 contains 15 residues. V lost 6 bases, J lost 1 base, and 15 bases lay in between. Here the CDR3 DNA reads TGTGCCAGCAACTTCGGGGCTAGCGGCACAGATACGCAGTATTTT. Translating gives CASNFGASGTDTQYF.

This clonotype came up many times. This chain uses TRBV2 with TRBJ1-5; TRBD1 matches 11 bases. CDR1 is SNHLY and CDR2 is FYNNEI in the germline V gene. With 8 bases clipped from V and 0 bases from J, the junction kept 3 bases outside the gene matches. The length of the CDR3 is 15 residues. CDR3 in amino acids: CASGQGAYSNQPQHF. In DNA, the CDR3 is TGTGCCAGCGGACAGGGGGCATATAGCAATCAGCCCCAGCATTTT. Full variable domain (rest looked up from reference TRBV2 and TRBJ1-5): EPEVTQTPSHQVTQMGQEVILRCVPISNHLYFYWYRQILGQKVEFLVSFYNNEISEKSEIFDDQFSVERPDGSNFTLKIRSTKLEDSAMYFCASGQGAYSNQPQHFGDGTRLSIL.

Ten or more counts support this clonotype. The CDR3 is CAISESFYEQYF. The CDR3 nucleotides are TGTGCCATCAGTGAGTCTTTCTACGAGCAGTACTTC. V and J are TRBV10-3 and TRBJ2-7; D gene uncertain. From germline, CDR1 is ENHRY and CDR2 SYGVKD. The CDR3 totals 12 residues. Trimming took off 0 bases at V and 3 bases at J, with 3 bases between the two ends.

In this sample, this clonotype turned up many times. The genes are TRBV4-2 and TRBJ2-3; perhaps TRBD2 as D (5 bases). The CDR3 has 19 residues. Germline V gene data show CDR1 as LGHNA and CDR2 as YNFKEQ. Trimming pared 0 bases from V and 4 bases from J, leaving 23 bases between. DNA for the CDR3: TGTGCCAGCAGCCAAGATCGGGGTAGGAAGGTCTTGAGACCAGATACGCAGTATTTT. Translation: CASSQDRGRKVLRPDTQYF.

This clonotype was counted a few times. V gene TRBV6-1 combines with J gene TRBJ2-7; D remains ambiguous. The CDR3 covers 14 residues. Germline CDR1 is MNHNS and CDR2 is SASEGT. The ends were cut back, 5 bases at V and 1 base at J, with 12 bases in the middle. The CDR3 sequence is CASSPPGRSYEQYF. CDR3 nucleotides: TGTGCCAGCAGTCCTCCGGGTCGATCCTACGAGCAGTACTTC.

This clonotype was counted ten times or more. This chain joins TRBV18 and TRBJ1-1; D unresolved. Trimming took off 6 bases at V and 1 base at J, with 21 bases between the two ends. This CDR3 is 17 amino acids long. The germline gives CDR1 KGHSH, CDR2 LQKENI. The CDR3 DNA reads as TGTGCCAGCTCGCCAGGAGTACCGGTGGCTAGGAACACTGAAGCTTTCTTT. Amino acid sequence: CASSPGVPVARNTEAFF. The full variable domain, with the rest looked up from reference TRBV18 and TRBJ1-1, is NAGVMQNPRHLVRRRGQEARLRCSPMKGHSHVYWYRQLPEEGLKFMVYLQKENIIDESGMPKERFSAEFPKEGPSILRIQQVVRGDSAAYFCASSPGVPVARNTEAFFGQGTRLTVV.

This clonotype has at least ten counts. V is TRBV20-1 and J is TRBJ2-2; D possibly corresponds to TRBD1 (5 bases). This CDR3 comprises 12 residues. Germline values: CDR1 DFQATT, CDR2 SNEGSKA (reference sequence). V lost 6 bases, J lost 2 bases, and 7 bases lay in between. CDR3 residues: CSADSNTGELFF. CDR3 DNA sequence: TGCAGTGCCGACAGTAACACCGGGGAGCTGTTTTTT.

Ten or more counts support this clonotype. The rearrangement links TRBV29-1 to TRBJ1-3, with TRBD1 identical over 7 bases. Germline values: CDR1 SQVTM, CDR2 ANQGSEA. The CDR3 is 14 amino acids. The V segment lost 7 bases and the J segment 0 bases; nucleotides outside the gene matches: 6. CDR3 nucleotide sequence: TGCAGCGCGGCCAGGGGGGTCTCTGGAAACACCATATATTTT. Translating gives CSAARGVSGNTIYF.

This clonotype was picked up many times. This chain links TRBV11-3 with TRBJ2-5; TRBD1 matches 11 bases. Trimming at V came to 5 bases and at J to 4 bases, leaving 6 bases not matched to a gene. The CDR3 has 15 amino acids. Germline CDR1 SGHNT, CDR2 YENEEA. CDR3 protein: CASSTRTGGLETQYF. The CDR3 coding sequence is TGTGCCAGCAGCACCCGGACAGGGGGCTTAGAGACCCAGTACTTC.

Ten or more counts support this clonotype. This chain joins TRBV9 and TRBJ2-1; D possibly corresponds to TRBD2 (6 bases). This CDR3 spans 18 amino acids. Germline V gene lookup returns CDR1 SGDLS and CDR2 YYNGEE. V lost 1 base and J 3 bases, leaving 20 bases between the germline ends. CDR3 region: CASSVYGGEATFYNEQFF. CDR3 DNA sequence: TGTGCCAGCAGCGTATACGGCGGGGAGGCAACCTTCTACAATGAGCAGTTCTTC.

This clonotype was observed at least ten times. The chain couples TRBV25-1 to TRBJ1-1; perhaps TRBD1 as D (6 bases). The CDR3 totals 16 residues. Germline values: CDR1 MGHDK, CDR2 SYGVNS. V was clipped by 5 bases and J by 5 bases, with 21 bases between them. Here the CDR3 DNA reads TGTGCCAGCAGTCATACAGGGTATTCGGCCTCAACTGAAGCTTTCTTT. This gives the protein CASSHTGYSASTEAFF.

Many counts were recorded for this clonotype. The V call is TRBV5-5, the J call TRBJ1-1; no reliable D call. Germline CDR1 and CDR2: SGHKS and YYEKEE (reference sequence). The V and J ends lost 4 bases and 0 bases respectively, with 16 bases between them. The length of the CDR3 is 16 residues. CDR3 nucleotide sequence: TGTGCCAGCAGCGCGATCGCCCCCGGTATGAACACTGAAGCTTTCTTT. It specifies CASSAIAPGMNTEAFF.

This clonotype has only a few counts. This rearrangement joins TRBV5-1 to TRBJ1-1, with a possible D match to TRBD1 (6 bases). The V gene lost 0 bases and the J gene lost 4 bases, with 13 bases spanning the gap. CDR3 size: 15 residues. From germline, CDR1 is SGHRS and CDR2 YFSETQ. CDR3 region: CASSLGPGTLTEAFF. In DNA form, the CDR3 reads TGCGCCAGCAGCTTGGGCCCCGGGACACTCACTGAAGCTTTCTTT.

There are many counts of this clonotype. This chain connects TRBV12-3 or TRBV12-4 to TRBJ1-2; no clear D gene. The V gene lost 4 bases and the J gene lost 4 bases, with 7 bases spanning the gap. The CDR3 length is 12 residues. In DNA, the CDR3 is TGTGCCAGCAGTTCGCCCCCCTATGGCTACACCTTC. It is translated as CASSSPPYGYTF.

This clonotype came up many times. The CDR3 bases are TGTGCCAGCAGTTACGCGCAGGGTGACACAGATACGCAGTATTTT. Translated: CASSYAQGDTDTQYF. The chain uses TRBV6-2 or TRBV6-3 and TRBJ2-3, with D possibly matching TRBD1 (5 bases). The length of the CDR3 is 15 residues. Deletions cut 2 bases from V and 2 bases from J, with 11 bases between. Germline assignment: CDR1 MNHEY and CDR2 SVGEGT.

The sample holds many counts of this clonotype. This chain links TRBV11-2 with TRBJ2-7, with D unclear. The CDR3 contains 15 residues. V was clipped by 0 bases and J by 2 bases, with 11 bases between them. From germline, CDR1 is SGHAT and CDR2 FQNNGV. The CDR3 nucleotides read TGTGCCAGCAGCTTAGAATCGCAAGCCCCCTACGAGCAGTACTTC. It translates to CASSLESQAPYEQYF.

The table lists this clonotype with many counts. V and J are TRBV6-5 and TRBJ1-1, with D perhaps TRBD1 (5 bases). V lost 2 bases to trimming and J lost 4 bases, with 14 bases between them. CDR1 MNHEY and CDR2 SVGAGI come from the germline V gene. The CDR3 length is 15 residues. The CDR3 region is CASSYTPGGSTEAFF. CDR3 bases: TGTGCCAGCAGTTACACCCCTGGGGGGTCCACTGAAGCTTTCTTT.